This T cell receptor (beta chain) was found in a study of shared clonotypes between healthy human individuals. General observations from the study: Blood alone was sampled, and tissue repertoires likely differ. The generation probabilities recorded for non-shared clonotypes fell below those of clonotypes shared by all four donors.

A word on this clone: The antigen is undetermined.

Researchers divided each subset's genomic DNA evenly across several immunoSEQ plates. Method: immunoSEQ multiplex PCR; TCRdb's copy keeps in-frame clones and lacks some. The repertoire has approximately 1,000,000 clones, about four fifths of them found once; the top ten carry roughly 0.56%. Within Nashville, Tennessee resided all donors, each a Caucasian adult. This CDR3 spans 14 amino acids. In germline, CDR1 is MDHEN, CDR2 SYDVKM. After removal of 5 bases from V and 13 bases from J, the junction contained 15 bases not matched to a gene. The TCR comes from a man aged 18 to 30 in good health. Some clones in this sample may be carry-over from other donors' samples. The sequenced sample consisted of memory CD4+ T cells from PBMCs. Documented subset: CD45RA-negative fraction. The chain joins TRBV28 to TRBJ1-1; 8 bases match TRBD1. The CDR3 bases are TGTGCCAGCAGTCCACTGATACCGGACAGGGTTGGTTTCTTT. Translated, it gives CASSPLIPDRVGFF. The variable domain in full, with the rest retrieved from reference TRBV28 and TRBJ1-1, is DVKVTQSSRYLVKRTGEKVFLECVQDMDHENMFWYRQDPGLGLRLIYFSYDVKMKEKGDIPEGYSVSREKKERFSLILESASTNQTSMYLCASSPLIPDRVGFFGQGTRLTVV.